The clone carrying this TCR beta chain came up many times. Its antigen remains unidentified. These data originate in a study of T-cell reconstitution after alpha-beta-depleted transplantation in children. V was pared by 3 bases and J by 3 bases, with 8 bases of the junction left unmatched. CDR1 DFQATT and CDR2 SNEGSKA come from the germline V gene (reference sequence). The CDR3 extends over 16 amino acids. The study's findings and limits: Several hundred expanded graft clones reportedly were the source of alpha-beta T cells about two months after transplant. There were some patients whose high TCRbeta diversity at day 60 came from surviving recipient T cells and thymic progenitors. At the one-year point after transplant, T-cell counts and TCRbeta diversity were found to come mostly from T cells that had been newly produced.

It was with unique molecular identifiers that the TCRbeta library was prepared. TCRdb ran MiXCR on the PCR reads and lists one entry per CDR3 protein. The sample has just under 250,000 distinct CDR3 sequences, 25% seen once. The source of this sequence is a girl aged 2-10 years with Fanconi anemia, due to receive a stem cell transplant. The V gene is TRBV20-1, the J gene TRBJ2-1; 10 bases are shared with TRBD1. The material was PBMCs, obtained before TCRalphabeta/CD19-depleted stem cell transplant. CDR3 residues: CSAREPGTGDYNEQFF. The CDR3 DNA sequence: TGCAGTGCTAGGGAGCCCGGGACAGGGGACTACAATGAGCAGTTCTTC.